Listed here are 17 T cell receptor beta chains from one sample, sequenced in a study of T cells in Graves' hyperthyroidism and ophthalmopathy. Template material for amplifying TCR beta CDR3 regions consisted of RNA transcripts. Using the HTBI primer set, a first-round RT-PCR was run on the TCR CDR3. Using its own MiXCR run on the multiplex PCR reads, TCRdb lists one record per CDR3 protein. Among a few hundred thousand distinct CDR3 sequences, 15% were seen once, and the ten largest hold about 30%. Material for sequencing was blood. These TCRs come from a woman aged 30 to 39 with Graves' hyperthyroidism.

V is TRBV6-5 and J is TRBJ2-7; 7 bases fit TRBD2. The CDR3 sequence is 15 residues long. After removal of 2 bases from V and 4 bases from J, the junction contained 8 bases not matched to a gene. Germline loops: CDR1 MNHEY, CDR2 SVGAGI. The CDR3 DNA sequence: TGTGCCAGCAGTTACCGTGAGCGGGAACGGTACGAGCAGTACTTC. This gives the protein CASSYRERERYEQYF.

Only a few counts were recorded for this clonotype. This rearrangement joins TRBV6-1 to TRBJ2-3; TRBD1 matches at 7 bases. The V gene end was trimmed by 6 bases and the J gene end by 1 base; junction bases not matched to a gene: 7. The germline gives CDR1 MNHNS, CDR2 SASEGT. The CDR3 spans 15 residues. The CDR3 is CASSPTGTGTDTQYF. CDR3 bases: TGTGCCAGCAGCCCGACAGGGACGGGCACAGATACGCAGTATTTT.

This clonotype has at least ten counts. The J gene is TRBJ1-4, the V gene TRBV7-8; unclear D gene. With 5 bases removed from V and 7 bases from J, the gap between germline ends came to 20 bases. The length of the CDR3 is 16 residues. CDR1 is SGHVS and CDR2 is FQNEAQ in the germline V gene. CDR3 protein: CASSPSFSAMSEKLFF. CDR3 DNA sequence: TGTGCCAGCAGCCCCAGTTTCTCCGCTATGAGTGAAAAACTGTTTTTT.

As concerns this clonotype: An end of the junction differs from the germline gene, which may be a read error. The CDR3 sequence: CASRPGTGVLGAPGELVF. The CDR3, as DNA: TGTGCCAGTCGTCCGGGGACAGGGGTATTGGGGGCCCCCGGGGAGCTGGTTTTT. The rearrangement links TRBV19 to TRBJ2-2; 10 nucleotides agree with TRBD1. CDR1 is LNHDA, CDR2 SQIVND, per germline (reference sequence). The CDR3 is 18 residues long.

The chain joins TRBV7-8 to TRBJ2-2, with D hard to call. Trimming left V 0 bases short and J 4 bases short, with 9 bases between. CDR3 length: 15 residues. Germline CDR1 reads SGHVS; CDR2 reads FQNEAQ. The DNA for the CDR3 is TGTGCCAGCAGCTTAGCAGAGACCCTCACCGGGGAGCTGTTTTTT. Its protein is CASSLAETLTGELFF.

This clonotype was seen repeatedly, ten times or more. The V call is TRBV19, the J call TRBJ2-7, with D possibly being TRBD2 (5 bases). The germline gives CDR1 LNHDA, CDR2 SQIVND (reference sequence). Deletions cut 1 base from V and 5 bases from J, with 9 bases between. The CDR3 contains 13 residues. The CDR3 region is CASSIASGDEQYF. The CDR3 coding sequence is TGTGCCAGTAGTATAGCTTCCGGGGACGAGCAGTACTTC. The entire variable domain, with the rest obtained from reference TRBV19 and TRBJ2-7, is as follows: DGGITQSPKYLFRKEGQNVTLSCEQNLNHDAMYWYRQDPGQGLRLIYYSQIVNDFQKGDIAEGYSVSREKKESFPLTVTSAQKNPTAFYLCASSIASGDEQYFGPGTRLTVT.

This chain links TRBV20-1 with TRBJ1-6, with TRBD1 matching 12 bases. The germline gives CDR1 DFQATT, CDR2 SNEGSKA (reference sequence). The CDR3 runs to 16 residues. Trimming cost V 3 bases and J 7 bases; bases outside gene matches: 7. The CDR3, as DNA: TGCAGTGCTAGTGGGACAGGGGGCTTCCAGAATTCACCCCTCCACTTT. This translates into CSASGTGGFQNSPLHF.

This clonotype was detected ten times or more. The gene calls are TRBV6-2 or TRBV6-3 and TRBJ1-2, with D perhaps matching TRBD1 (5 bases). The CDR3 contains 15 residues. V was shortened by 0 bases and J by 7 bases, with 15 bases between the two germline ends. CDR1 is MNHEY and CDR2 is SVGEGT in the germline V gene. The CDR3 sequence is CASSYSTGGTGGYTF. CDR3 coding DNA: TGTGCCAGCAGTTACTCGACTGGGGGAACTGGTGGCTACACCTTC.

The chain couples TRBV19 to TRBJ1-5; TRBD1 is a possible D gene (6 bases). Between the trimmed V and J ends, which lost 5 bases and 7 bases, there was a span of 15 bases. The germline CDR1 and CDR2 sequences are LNHDA and SQIVND (reference sequence). The CDR3 is 14 residues long. The CDR3 coding sequence is TGTGCCAGTAGTCAAGGGGTGGGGGCGCAGCCCCAGCATTTT. Amino acid sequence: CASSQGVGAQPQHF.

The table lists this clonotype with many counts. This sequence joins TRBV20-1 and TRBJ2-7, with TRBD2 identical over 9 bases. Losses at the gene ends were 0 bases for V and 1 base for J; bases not matched to a gene: 4. The germline V gene encodes CDR1 DFQATT and CDR2 SNEGSKA (reference sequence). The CDR3 runs to 15 residues. In DNA form, the CDR3 reads TGCAGTGCTAGAGATCCTAGCGGGATTTCCTACGAGCAGTACTTC. Its protein is CSARDPSGISYEQYF.

The chain has TRBV10-2 and TRBJ2-7; 10 bases fit TRBD2. CDR1 and CDR2 from the germline V gene are WSHSY and SAAADI. The CDR3 spans 15 residues. V lost 2 bases and J lost 0; bases outside the gene matches: 1. CDR3 residues: CASSETSGASYEQYF. Here the CDR3 DNA reads TGCGCCAGCAGTGAGACTAGCGGGGCCTCCTACGAGCAGTACTTC.

The chain has TRBV10-3 and TRBJ2-2; no firm D call. The germline CDR1 and CDR2 sequences are ENHRY and SYGVKD. With 3 bases removed from V and 7 bases from J, the gap between germline ends came to 12 bases. The CDR3 loop spans 14 amino acids. The CDR3 bases are TGTGCCATCAGTGATTCCCTTTTTGGCGGGGAGCTGTTTTTT. Its translation is CAISDSLFGGELFF.

This clonotype was picked up many times. The chain has TRBV28 and TRBJ2-1; 10 nucleotides line up with TRBD2. The CDR3 is 14 amino acids. The germline V gene has CDR1 MDHEN and CDR2 SYDVKM. Unmatched junction bases numbered 7, after V lost 6 bases and J lost 8 bases. The DNA of the CDR3 is TGTGCCAGCAGCCAACTAGCGGGATCTGATGAGCAGTTCTTC. Protein: CASSQLAGSDEQFF.

The DNA of the CDR3 is TGTGCCACCAGTGGAGGGAGCGAGGTCCAAGAGACCCAGTACTTC. This codes for CATSGGSEVQETQYF. The chain couples TRBV24-1 to TRBJ2-5, with TRBD2 as a possible D gene (5 bases). Per the germline V gene, CDR1 is KGHDR and CDR2 is SFDVKD. Trimming stripped 5 bases from V and 1 base from J, with 13 bases between. There are 15 residues in the CDR3.

This rearrangement joins TRBV7-2 to TRBJ2-7; D remains ambiguous. V was pared by 8 bases and J by 2 bases, with 22 bases between. The CDR3 sequence is 16 residues long. Per the germline V gene, CDR1 is SGHTA and CDR2 is FQGNSA. The CDR3 nucleotides read TGTGCCAGCGCCCGTTCCAGCACAAACTTAGCCTACGAGCAGTACTTC. Protein product: CASARSSTNLAYEQYF.

V and J are TRBV4-1 and TRBJ2-7; TRBD2 matches 13 bases. The J call may be wrong; the DNA end is better matched by TRBJ2-1. CDR3 length: 15 amino acids. Germline CDR1 is MGHRA and CDR2 is YSYEKL. CDR3 DNA sequence: TGCGCCAGCAGCCAGTGGACTAGCGGGAGTTACGAGCAGTTCTTC. This translates into CASSQWTSGSYEQFF.

In this sample, this clonotype turned up many times. The chain links TRBV5-1 to TRBJ1-4, with a tentative D call TRBD1 (6 bases). V lost 3 bases and J lost 8, with 17 bases in between. Germline V gene data show CDR1 as SGHRS and CDR2 as YFSETQ. This CDR3 spans 15 amino acids. This CDR3 is CASSSETTGGEKLFF. The CDR3 DNA sequence: TGCGCCAGCAGCTCGGAGACGACAGGTGGCGAAAAACTGTTTTTT.